These 19 T cell receptor beta chains were sequenced from one sample in a study of CD8 T cells in Susac syndrome (dated by TCRdb to about 2019). Libraries were made using the immunoSEQ multiplex PCR assay. RNA was extracted using the RNeasy kit, and roughly 0.45 to 1 microgram was reverse transcribed with random hexamers. TCRdb's own reprocessing of the public reads used fastp at Q25 and MiXCR and kept productive beta chains. Merged by CDR3 protein, the rows form single entries marked with the most common genes and DNA. The sample yields around 200,000 distinct CDR3 sequences; about 95% were counted once. The ten largest clones represent around 0.094% of the sample. The material sequenced was CD4+ T cells from PBMCs. These TCRs come from a human donor with Susac syndrome.

This chain links TRBV2 with TRBJ2-1; D might be TRBD1 (5 bases). Trimming removed 2 bases from V and 3 bases from J, with 14 bases in between. Per the germline V gene, CDR1 is SNHLY and CDR2 is FYNNEI. The CDR3 runs 16 residues. CDR3 bases: TGTGCCAGCAGTGAAAGACAGACGAGCCGCTACAATGAGCAGTTCTTC. As protein: CASSERQTSRYNEQFF.

The J gene is TRBJ2-3, the V gene TRBV20-1; possible D gene TRBD2, 6 bases. Germline CDR1 is DFQATT and CDR2 is SNEGSKA (reference sequence). This CDR3 is built from 14 residues. In DNA, the CDR3 is TGCAGCGCCAAATTAGCGGTTAACGCAGATACGCAGTATTTT. Its protein is CSAKLAVNADTQYF.

This chain links TRBV4-2 with TRBJ2-1, with TRBD2 matching over 10 bases. The V segment lost 1 base and the J segment 5 bases; nucleotides outside the gene matches: 5. Germline assignment: CDR1 LGHNA and CDR2 YNFKEQ. The CDR3 totals 16 residues. CDR3 sequence reads: CASSQAVGLADNEQFF. CDR3 DNA: TGTGCCAGCAGCCAAGCCGTCGGACTAGCGGACAATGAGCAGTTCTTC.

This chain connects TRBV12-3 or TRBV12-4 to TRBJ2-1, with 7 bases matching TRBD2. This CDR3 is built from 15 residues. V dropped 7 bases and J dropped 5; count of bases not matched to a gene: 11. DNA of the CDR3: TGTGCCAGCACTCGGATGGCGGGAGTGAACAATGAGCAGTTCTTC. Encoded protein: CASTRMAGVNNEQFF.

The chain has TRBV24-1 and TRBJ2-3, with unresolved D. CDR3 size: 17 residues. Germline CDR1 is KGHDR and CDR2 is SFDVKD. The V end was cut by 1 base, the J end by 0 bases, with 13 bases between. CDR3 region: CATSDFSPLGSTDTQYF. The CDR3 DNA sequence: TGTGCCACCAGTGATTTCAGTCCCCTAGGCAGCACAGATACGCAGTATTTT.

J is TRBJ2-4 and V is TRBV7-2; tentatively, D is TRBD2 (6 bases). In germline, CDR1 is SGHTA, CDR2 FQGNSA. Between the trimmed V and J ends, which lost 5 bases and 8 bases, there was a span of 22 bases. The CDR3 extends over 16 amino acids. The chain's CDR3 is CASSPLGRSAVDIQYF. The CDR3 DNA sequence: TGTGCCAGCAGCCCCCTAGGGAGGTCCGCGGTGGACATTCAGTACTTC.

This chain uses TRBV6-5 with TRBJ1-1; D gene ambiguous. This CDR3 contains 13 residues. Trimming pared 9 bases from V and 1 base from J, leaving 12 bases between. Germline values: CDR1 MNHEY, CDR2 SVGAGI. The CDR3 bases are TGTGCCAGTAGGACGATTAGGAACACTGAAGCTTTCTTT. It is translated as CASRTIRNTEAFF.

This CDR3 is CASSQGRQSSYEQYF. In DNA, the CDR3 is TGTGCCAGCAGCCAAGGGAGACAGAGCTCCTACGAGCAGTACTTC. The chain links TRBV4-2 to TRBJ2-7; the D gene is possibly TRBD1 (5 bases). The CDR3 contains 15 residues. Germline loops: CDR1 LGHNA, CDR2 YNFKEQ. Trimming shortened V by 1 base and J by 0 bases, and 10 bases separated the two germline ends.

The chain recombines TRBV23-1 with TRBJ2-1, with 10 bases that match TRBD1. TRBV23-1 is placed among ORFs of uncertain function. The V and J ends lost 3 bases and 8 bases, in that order; junction bases with no gene match: 4. CDR3 length: 14 amino acids. This CDR3 is CASSHRDRGHEQFF. CDR3 coding DNA: TGCGCCAGCAGTCATCGGGACAGGGGTCATGAGCAGTTCTTC.

This chain uses TRBV5-1 with TRBJ2-1, with D possibly matching TRBD1 (5 bases). The CDR3 is 15 amino acids. V gave up 0 bases and J gave up 5 bases, with 12 bases separating them. Per the germline V gene, CDR1 is SGHRS and CDR2 is YFSETQ. CDR3 protein: CASSLAAGLNNEQFF. CDR3 coding DNA: TGCGCCAGCAGCTTGGCGGCAGGGCTTAACAATGAGCAGTTCTTC.

This clonotype showed up just once. The rearrangement links TRBV20-1 to TRBJ1-1; TRBD1 might be the D (6 bases). Trimming shortened V by 5 bases and J by 4 bases, and 20 bases separated the two germline ends. Germline values: CDR1 DFQATT, CDR2 SNEGSKA (reference sequence). The CDR3 covers 15 residues. CDR3 protein: CSAPSGGPAGTEAFF. DNA for the CDR3: TGCAGTGCTCCCTCCGGGGGGCCAGCGGGCACTGAAGCTTTCTTT.

V is TRBV30 and J is TRBJ1-5, with D possibly TRBD1 on 5 matching bases. Trimming cost V 2 bases and J 4 bases, with 9 bases left between them. Germline CDR1 and CDR2: GTSNPN and SVGIG (reference sequence). The CDR3 covers 13 residues. The CDR3 DNA sequence: TGTGCCTGGAGTCCGGGGGTAAATCAGCCCCAGCATTTT. Translation gives CAWSPGVNQPQHF.

The chain links TRBV4-3 to TRBJ2-1; 8 bases map to TRBD1. CDR1 LGHNA and CDR2 YSLEER come from the germline V gene. There are 16 residues in the CDR3. The V gene end was trimmed by 3 bases and the J gene end by 3 bases; junction bases not matched to a gene: 7. The DNA for the CDR3 is TGCGCCAGCAGCCAGTTCCAAACAGGGGGCTACAATGAGCAGTTCTTC. It codes for CASSQFQTGGYNEQFF.

This clonotype is a singleton in its sample. The chain joins TRBV5-4 to TRBJ1-1; 8 nucleotides align to TRBD1. J was trimmed by 2 bases and V by 4 bases; bases with no gene match: 7. CDR3 length equals 15 residues. Germline CDR1 is SGHNT and CDR2 is YYREEE (reference sequence). The CDR3 here is CASSRWTGRNTEAFF. CDR3 DNA sequence: TGTGCCAGCAGCCGCTGGACAGGGAGAAACACTGAAGCTTTCTTT.

V usage is TRBV18 and J usage is TRBJ1-2, with D possibly being TRBD1 (5 bases). This CDR3 is 13 amino acids long. CDR1 KGHSH and CDR2 LQKENI come from the germline V gene. V was shortened by 6 bases and J by 8 bases, with 16 bases between the two germline ends. CDR3 sequence: CASSPYSGRGYTF. In DNA form, the CDR3 reads TGTGCCAGCTCGCCTTACTCGGGACGAGGCTACACCTTC.

This rearrangement joins TRBV7-3 to TRBJ1-1; D unclear. This CDR3 region has 13 residues. Germline values: CDR1 SGHTA, CDR2 FQGTGA. Deletions cut 2 bases from V and 0 bases from J, with 4 bases between. CDR3 protein: CASSLSVNTEAFF. The CDR3 nucleotides are TGTGCCAGCAGCTTATCAGTGAACACTGAAGCTTTCTTT.

V gene TRBV28 combines with J gene TRBJ2-7; D not resolved. Germline-derived CDR1 and CDR2 are MDHEN and SYDVKM. The CDR3 sequence is 15 residues long. The V end was cut by 5 bases, the J end by 1 base, with 15 bases between. The CDR3 coding sequence is TGTGCCAGCAGTGTAAACGACGCTTCTTCCTACGAGCAGTACTTC. The encoded protein is CASSVNDASSYEQYF.

V usage is TRBV9 and J usage is TRBJ1-2; D unclear. V lost 1 base and J 3 bases, leaving 10 bases between the germline ends. The CDR3 sequence is 14 residues long. Looked up from germline, CDR1 is SGDLS and CDR2 is YYNGEE. The CDR3 DNA is TGTGCCAGCAGCGTAATGGGCCCGCACTATGGCTACACCTTC. It is translated as CASSVMGPHYGYTF.

J is TRBJ1-2 and V is TRBV19; TRBD1 is a possible D gene (6 bases). This CDR3 spans 15 amino acids. Germline V gene lookup returns CDR1 LNHDA and CDR2 SQIVND (reference sequence). V was shortened by 3 bases and J by 4 bases, with 15 bases between the two germline ends. CDR3 loop: CASSMPGAGTYGYTF. CDR3 nucleotides: TGTGCCAGTAGTATGCCAGGGGCAGGGACCTATGGCTACACCTTC. Combining the CDR3 with reference TRBV19 and TRBJ1-2 gives the whole variable domain DGGITQSPKYLFRKEGQNVTLSCEQNLNHDAMYWYRQDPGQGLRLIYYSQIVNDFQKGDIAEGYSVSREKKESFPLTVTSAQKNPTAFYLCASSMPGAGTYGYTFGSGTRLTVV.